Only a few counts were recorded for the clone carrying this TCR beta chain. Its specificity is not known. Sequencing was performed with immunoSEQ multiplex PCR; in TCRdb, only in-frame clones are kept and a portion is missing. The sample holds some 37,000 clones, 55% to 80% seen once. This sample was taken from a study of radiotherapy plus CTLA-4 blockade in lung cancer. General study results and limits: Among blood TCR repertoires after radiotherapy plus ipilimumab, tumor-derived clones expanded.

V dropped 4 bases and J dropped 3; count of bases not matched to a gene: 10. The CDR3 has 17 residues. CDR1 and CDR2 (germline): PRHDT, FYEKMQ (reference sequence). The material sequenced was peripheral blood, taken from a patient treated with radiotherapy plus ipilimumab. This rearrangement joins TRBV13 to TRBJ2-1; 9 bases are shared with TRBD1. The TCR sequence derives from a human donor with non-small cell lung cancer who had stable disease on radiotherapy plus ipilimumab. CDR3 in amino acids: CASSWPPGQGHYNEQFF. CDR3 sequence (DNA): TGTGCCAGCAGCTGGCCCCCGGGACAGGGACACTACAATGAGCAGTTCTTC.